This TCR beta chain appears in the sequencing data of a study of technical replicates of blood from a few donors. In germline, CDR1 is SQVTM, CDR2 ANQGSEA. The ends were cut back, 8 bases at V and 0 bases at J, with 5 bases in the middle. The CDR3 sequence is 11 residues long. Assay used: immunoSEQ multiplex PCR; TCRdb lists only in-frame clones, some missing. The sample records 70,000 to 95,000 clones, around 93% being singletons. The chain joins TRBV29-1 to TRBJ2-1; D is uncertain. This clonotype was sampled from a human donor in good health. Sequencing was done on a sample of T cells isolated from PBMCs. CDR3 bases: TGCAGCACGAGCTCCTACAATGAGCAGTTCTTC. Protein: CSTSSYNEQFF.